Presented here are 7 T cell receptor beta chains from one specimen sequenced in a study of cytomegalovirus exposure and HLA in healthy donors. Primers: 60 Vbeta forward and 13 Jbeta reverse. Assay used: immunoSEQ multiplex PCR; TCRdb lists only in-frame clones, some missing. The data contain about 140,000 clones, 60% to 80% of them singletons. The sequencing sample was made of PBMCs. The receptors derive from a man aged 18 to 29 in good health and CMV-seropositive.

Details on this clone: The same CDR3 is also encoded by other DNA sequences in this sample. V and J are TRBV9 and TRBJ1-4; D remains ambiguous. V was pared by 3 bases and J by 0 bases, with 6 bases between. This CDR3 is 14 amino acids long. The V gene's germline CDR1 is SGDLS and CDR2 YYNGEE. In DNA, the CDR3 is TGTGCCAGCAGCGCCACAGCAACTAATGAAAAACTGTTTTTT. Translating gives CASSATATNEKLFF. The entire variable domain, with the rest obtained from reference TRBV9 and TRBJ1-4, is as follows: DSGVTQTPKHLITATGQRVTLRCSPRSGDLSVYWYQQSLDQGLQFLIQYYNGEERAKGNILERFSAQQFPDLHSELNLSSLELGDSALYFCASSATATNEKLFFGSGTQLSVL.

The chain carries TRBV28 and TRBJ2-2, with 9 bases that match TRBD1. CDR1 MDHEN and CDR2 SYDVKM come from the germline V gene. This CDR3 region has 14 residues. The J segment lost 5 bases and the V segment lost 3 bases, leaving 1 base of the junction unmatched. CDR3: CASSLTGGTGELFF. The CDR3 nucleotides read TGTGCCAGCAGTTTGACAGGGGGGACCGGGGAGCTGTTTTTT.

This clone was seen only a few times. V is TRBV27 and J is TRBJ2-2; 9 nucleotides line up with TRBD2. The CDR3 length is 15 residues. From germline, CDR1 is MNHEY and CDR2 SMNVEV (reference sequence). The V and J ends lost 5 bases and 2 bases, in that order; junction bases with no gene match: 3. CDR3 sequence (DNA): TGTGCCAGCAGTCTAGCGGGAATTAACACCGGGGAGCTGTTTTTT. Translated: CASSLAGINTGELFF.

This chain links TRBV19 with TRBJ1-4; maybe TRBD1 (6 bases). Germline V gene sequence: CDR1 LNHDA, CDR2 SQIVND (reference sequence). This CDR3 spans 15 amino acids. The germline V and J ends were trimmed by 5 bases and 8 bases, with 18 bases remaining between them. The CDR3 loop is CASSQIQGVQEKLFF. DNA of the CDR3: TGTGCCAGTAGTCAAATACAGGGAGTTCAGGAAAAACTGTTTTTT. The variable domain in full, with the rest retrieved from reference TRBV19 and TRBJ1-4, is DGGITQSPKYLFRKEGQNVTLSCEQNLNHDAMYWYRQDPGQGLRLIYYSQIVNDFQKGDIAEGYSVSREKKESFPLTVTSAQKNPTAFYLCASSQIQGVQEKLFFGSGTQLSVL.

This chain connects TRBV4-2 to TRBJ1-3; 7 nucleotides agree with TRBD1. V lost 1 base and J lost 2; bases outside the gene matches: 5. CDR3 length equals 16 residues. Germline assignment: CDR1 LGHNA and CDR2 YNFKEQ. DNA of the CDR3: TGTGCCAGCAGCCAAGCGGGACAGACTACTGGAAACACCATATATTTT. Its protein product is CASSQAGQTTGNTIYF.

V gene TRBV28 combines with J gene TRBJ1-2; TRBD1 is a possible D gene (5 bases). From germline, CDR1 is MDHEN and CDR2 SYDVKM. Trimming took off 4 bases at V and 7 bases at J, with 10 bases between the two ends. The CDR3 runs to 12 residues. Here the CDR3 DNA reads TGTGCCAGCAGTTCGGGGGACCGTGGCTACACCTTC. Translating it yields CASSSGDRGYTF.

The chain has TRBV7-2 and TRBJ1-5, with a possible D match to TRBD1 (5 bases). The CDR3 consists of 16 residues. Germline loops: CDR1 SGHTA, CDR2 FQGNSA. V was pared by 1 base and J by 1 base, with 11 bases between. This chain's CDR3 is CASSLVAGLSNQPQHF. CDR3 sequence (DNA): TGTGCCAGCAGCTTAGTGGCGGGGCTAAGCAATCAGCCCCAGCATTTT.